Following are 3 T cell receptor beta chains from one sample sequenced in a study of shared clonotypes between healthy human individuals. Naivety among CD8 cells was defined by CD45RO negativity and positive CCR7 selection, thereby excluding terminally differentiated effector memory CD45RA+ cells. Generated by immunoSEQ multiplex PCR, the TCRdb table keeps only in-frame clones and is missing some. The sample lists approximately 2,200,000 clones; just over 90% were seen once. The specimen was naive CD8+ T cells from PBMCs. These receptors were collected from a man between 18 and 29 years old in good health. Some clones in this sample may be carry-over from other donors' samples.

CDR3: CASSELFPLAGGPTQYF. As DNA, the CDR3 is TGTGCCAGCAGCGAGCTTTTCCCATTAGCGGGAGGGCCTACGCAGTACTTC. The chain couples TRBV2 to TRBJ2-7, with 11 positions matching TRBD2. The CDR3 has 17 amino acids. V was clipped by 6 bases and J by 9 bases; unmatched bases: 19. CDR1 and CDR2 (germline): SNHLY, FYNNEI.

The chain combines TRBV9 with TRBJ2-5, with 10 nucleotides matching TRBD2. Germline trimming cut 3 bases from V and 2 bases from J; bases unmatched to any gene: 10. In germline, CDR1 is SGDLS, CDR2 YYNGEE. The CDR3 covers 17 residues. CDR3 amino acids: CASSGGKTSGPQETQYF. In DNA form, the CDR3 reads TGTGCCAGCAGCGGAGGGAAGACTAGCGGGCCTCAAGAGACCCAGTACTTC.

This chain connects TRBV6-1 to TRBJ2-1; TRBD2 aligns across 7 bases. The CDR3 loop spans 18 amino acids. Losses at the gene ends were 4 bases for V and 4 bases for J; bases not matched to a gene: 16. The germline V gene has CDR1 MNHNS and CDR2 SASEGT. The DNA for the CDR3 is TGTGCCAGCAGTGTGACAGCTGGGGACTACCGGTTTTACAATGAGCAGTTCTTC. It translates to CASSVTAGDYRFYNEQFF.